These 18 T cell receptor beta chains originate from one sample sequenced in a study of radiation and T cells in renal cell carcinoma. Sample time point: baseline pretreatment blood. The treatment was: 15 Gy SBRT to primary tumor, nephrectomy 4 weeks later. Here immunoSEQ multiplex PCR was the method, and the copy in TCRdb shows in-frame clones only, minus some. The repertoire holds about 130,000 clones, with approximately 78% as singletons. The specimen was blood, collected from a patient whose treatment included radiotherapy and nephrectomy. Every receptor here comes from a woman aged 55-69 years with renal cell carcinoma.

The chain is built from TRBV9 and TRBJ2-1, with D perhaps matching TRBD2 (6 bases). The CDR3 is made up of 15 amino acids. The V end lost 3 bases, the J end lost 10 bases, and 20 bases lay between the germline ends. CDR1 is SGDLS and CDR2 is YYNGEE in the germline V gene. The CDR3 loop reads CASSGRDSSLVEQFF. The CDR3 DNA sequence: TGTGCCAGCAGCGGCCGGGACTCCTCTTTGGTCGAGCAGTTCTTC.

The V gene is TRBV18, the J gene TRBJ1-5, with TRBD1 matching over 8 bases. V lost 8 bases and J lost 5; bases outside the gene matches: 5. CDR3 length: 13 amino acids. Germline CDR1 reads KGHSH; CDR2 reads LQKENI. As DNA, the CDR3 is TGTGCCAGCCGACAGGGGCTAGATCAGCCCCAGCATTTT. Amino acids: CASRQGLDQPQHF. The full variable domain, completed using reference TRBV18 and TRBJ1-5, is NAGVMQNPRHLVRRRGQEARLRCSPMKGHSHVYWYRQLPEEGLKFMVYLQKENIIDESGMPKERFSAEFPKEGPSILRIQQVVRGDSAAYFCASRQGLDQPQHFGDGTRLSIL.

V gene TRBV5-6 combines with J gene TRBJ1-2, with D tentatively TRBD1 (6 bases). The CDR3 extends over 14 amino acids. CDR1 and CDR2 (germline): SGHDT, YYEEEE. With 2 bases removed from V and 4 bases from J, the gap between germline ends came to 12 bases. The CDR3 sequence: CASSLWGLVYGYTF. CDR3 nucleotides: TGTGCCAGCAGCTTATGGGGGCTCGTCTATGGCTACACCTTC.

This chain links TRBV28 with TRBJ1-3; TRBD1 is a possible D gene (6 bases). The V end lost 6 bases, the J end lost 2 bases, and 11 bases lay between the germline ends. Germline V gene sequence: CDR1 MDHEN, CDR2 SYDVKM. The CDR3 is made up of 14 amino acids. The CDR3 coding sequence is TGTGCCAGCAGGGCAGGGGTGGCTGGAAACACCATATATTTT. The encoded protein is CASRAGVAGNTIYF. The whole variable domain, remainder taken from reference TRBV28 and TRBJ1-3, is DVKVTQSSRYLVKRTGEKVFLECVQDMDHENMFWYRQDPGLGLRLIYFSYDVKMKEKGDIPEGYSVSREKKERFSLILESASTNQTSMYLCASRAGVAGNTIYFGEGSWLTVV.

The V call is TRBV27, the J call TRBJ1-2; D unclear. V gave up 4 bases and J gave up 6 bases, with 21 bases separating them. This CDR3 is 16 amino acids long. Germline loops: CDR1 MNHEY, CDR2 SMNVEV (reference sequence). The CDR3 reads CASSSPYTGSSNGYTF. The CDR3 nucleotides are TGTGCCAGCAGTTCCCCCTATACGGGCTCGAGCAATGGCTACACCTTC.

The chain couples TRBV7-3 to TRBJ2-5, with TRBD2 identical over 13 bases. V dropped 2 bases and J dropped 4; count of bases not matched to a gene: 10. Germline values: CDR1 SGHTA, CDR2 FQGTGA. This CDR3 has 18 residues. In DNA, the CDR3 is TGTGCCAGCAGCTTAGGACTAGCGGGGGCCTTAGGTCGAGAGACCCAGTACTTC. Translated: CASSLGLAGALGRETQYF.

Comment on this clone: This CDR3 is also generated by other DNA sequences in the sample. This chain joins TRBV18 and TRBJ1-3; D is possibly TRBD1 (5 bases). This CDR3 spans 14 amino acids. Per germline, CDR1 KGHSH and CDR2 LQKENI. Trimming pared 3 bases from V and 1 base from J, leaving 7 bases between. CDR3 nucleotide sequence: TGTGCCAGCTCACCGGGGACGTCTGGAAACACCATATATTTT. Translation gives CASSPGTSGNTIYF.

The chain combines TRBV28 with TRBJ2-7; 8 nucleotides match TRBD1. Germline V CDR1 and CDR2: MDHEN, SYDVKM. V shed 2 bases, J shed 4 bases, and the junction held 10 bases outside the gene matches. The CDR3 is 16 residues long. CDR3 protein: CASSLELRDRTYEQYF. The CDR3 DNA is TGTGCCAGCAGTTTAGAGCTTCGGGACAGGACTTACGAGCAGTACTTC. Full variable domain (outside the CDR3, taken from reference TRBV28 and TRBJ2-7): DVKVTQSSRYLVKRTGEKVFLECVQDMDHENMFWYRQDPGLGLRLIYFSYDVKMKEKGDIPEGYSVSREKKERFSLILESASTNQTSMYLCASSLELRDRTYEQYFGPGTRLTVT.

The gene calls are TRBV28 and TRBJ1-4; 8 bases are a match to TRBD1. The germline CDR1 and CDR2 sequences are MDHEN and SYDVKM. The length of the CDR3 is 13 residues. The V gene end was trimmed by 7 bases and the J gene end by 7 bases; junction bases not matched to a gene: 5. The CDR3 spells CASKTGATEKLFF. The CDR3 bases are TGTGCCAGCAAGACAGGGGCCACTGAAAAACTGTTTTTT.

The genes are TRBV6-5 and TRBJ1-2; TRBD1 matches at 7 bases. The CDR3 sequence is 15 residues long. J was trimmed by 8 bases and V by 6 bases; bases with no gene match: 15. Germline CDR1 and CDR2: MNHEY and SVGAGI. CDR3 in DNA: TGTGCCAGCAGGGGACCTGCAGGGGGGGCGGAGGGCTACACCTTC. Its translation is CASRGPAGGAEGYTF.

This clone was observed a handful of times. CDR3 in amino acids: CASSISPNVYNEQFF. Here the CDR3 DNA reads TGTGCCAGTAGTATTTCTCCTAACGTTTACAATGAGCAGTTCTTC. The J gene is TRBJ2-1, the V gene TRBV19, with unresolved D. This CDR3 has 15 amino acids. The germline gives CDR1 LNHDA, CDR2 SQIVND (reference sequence). Trimming took off 3 bases at V and 4 bases at J, with 13 bases between the two ends.

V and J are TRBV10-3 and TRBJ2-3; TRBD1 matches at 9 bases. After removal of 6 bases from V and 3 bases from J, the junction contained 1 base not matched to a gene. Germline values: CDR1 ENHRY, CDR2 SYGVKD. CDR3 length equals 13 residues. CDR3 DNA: TGTGCCATCAGGGGACAGGGAACAGATACGCAGTATTTT. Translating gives CAIRGQGTDTQYF.

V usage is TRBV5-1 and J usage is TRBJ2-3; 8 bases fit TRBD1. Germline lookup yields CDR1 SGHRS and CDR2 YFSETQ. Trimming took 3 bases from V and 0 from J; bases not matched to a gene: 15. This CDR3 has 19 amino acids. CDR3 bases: TGCGCCAGCAGCTGGCGGACAGGGAGCCAATACTTCAGCACAGATACGCAGTATTTT. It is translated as CASSWRTGSQYFSTDTQYF.

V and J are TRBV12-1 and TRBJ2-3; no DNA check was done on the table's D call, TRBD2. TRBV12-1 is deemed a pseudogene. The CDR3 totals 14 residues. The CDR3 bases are TGTGCCAGCCCGACGGGACTAGCCCTATGGAGGCAGTATTTT. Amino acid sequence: CASPTGLALWRQYF.

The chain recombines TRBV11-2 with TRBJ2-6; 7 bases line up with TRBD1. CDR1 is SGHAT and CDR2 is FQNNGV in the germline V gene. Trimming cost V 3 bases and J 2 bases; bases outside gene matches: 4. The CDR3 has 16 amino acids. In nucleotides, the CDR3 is TGTGCCAGCAGCTTGCCCCAGGGGGCTGGGGCCAACGTCCTGACTTTC. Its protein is CASSLPQGAGANVLTF. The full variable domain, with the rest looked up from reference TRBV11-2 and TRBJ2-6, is EAGVAQSPRYKIIEKRQSVAFWCNPISGHATLYWYQQILGQGPKLLIQFQNNGVVDDSQLPKDRFSAERLKGVDSTLKIQPAKLEDSAVYLCASSLPQGAGANVLTFGAGSRLTVL.

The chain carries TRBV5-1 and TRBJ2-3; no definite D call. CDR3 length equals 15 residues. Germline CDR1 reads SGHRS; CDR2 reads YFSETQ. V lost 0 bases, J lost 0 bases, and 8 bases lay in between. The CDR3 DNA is TGCGCCAGCAGCTTGGAGTCACCTAGCACAGATACGCAGTATTTT. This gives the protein CASSLESPSTDTQYF.

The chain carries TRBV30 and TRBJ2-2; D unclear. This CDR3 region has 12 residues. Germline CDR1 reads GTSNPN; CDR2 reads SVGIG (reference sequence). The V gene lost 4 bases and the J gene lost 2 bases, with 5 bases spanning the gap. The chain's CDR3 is CAWTRNTGELFF. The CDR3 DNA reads TGTGCCTGGACACGAAACACCGGGGAGCTGTTTTTT.

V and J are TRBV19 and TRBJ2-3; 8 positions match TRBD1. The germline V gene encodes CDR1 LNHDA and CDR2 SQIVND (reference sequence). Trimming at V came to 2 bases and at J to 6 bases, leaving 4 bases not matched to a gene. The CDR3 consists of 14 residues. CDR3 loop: CASSINQGADTQYF. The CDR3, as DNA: TGTGCCAGTAGTATAAATCAGGGGGCGGATACGCAGTATTTT.